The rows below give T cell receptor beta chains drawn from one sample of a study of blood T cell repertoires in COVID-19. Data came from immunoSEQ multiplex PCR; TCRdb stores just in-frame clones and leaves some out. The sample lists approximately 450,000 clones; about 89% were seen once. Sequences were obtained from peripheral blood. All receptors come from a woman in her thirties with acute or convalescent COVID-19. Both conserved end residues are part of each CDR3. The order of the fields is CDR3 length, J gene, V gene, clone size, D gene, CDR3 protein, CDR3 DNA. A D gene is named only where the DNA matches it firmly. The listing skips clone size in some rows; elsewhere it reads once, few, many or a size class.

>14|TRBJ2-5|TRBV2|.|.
CASRFQGNQETQYF
TGTGCCAGCAGGTTTCAGGGGAATCAAGAGACCCAGTACTTC
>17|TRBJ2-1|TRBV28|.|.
CASSLNSAVNRGNGQFF
TGTGCCAGCAGTTTAAATTCTGCGGTGAACCGAGGGAATGGGCAGTTCTTC
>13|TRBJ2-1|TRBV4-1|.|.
CASSLKERGEQFF
TGCGCCAGCAGCCTGAAAGAAAGGGGGGAGCAGTTCTTC
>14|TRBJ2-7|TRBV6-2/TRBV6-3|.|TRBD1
CAGSYTETGYEQYF
TGTGCCGGCAGTTACACGGAGACAGGGTACGAGCAGTACTTC
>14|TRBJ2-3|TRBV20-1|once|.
CSASGTTSTDTQYF
TGCAGTGCTAGTGGCACTACAAGCACAGATACGCAGTATTTT
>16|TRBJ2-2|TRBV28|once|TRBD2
CASSRGDPWNTGELFF
TGTGCCAGCAGCCGGGGGGACCCCTGGAACACCGGGGAGCTGTTTTTT
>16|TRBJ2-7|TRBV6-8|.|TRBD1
CASRVLTGPYSYEQYF
TGTGCCAGCAGGGTTTTGACAGGGCCTTACTCCTACGAGCAGTACTTC
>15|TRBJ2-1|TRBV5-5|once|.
CASSDDLSSYNEQFF
TGTGCCAGCAGCGATGACTTGAGCTCCTACAATGAGCAGTTCTTC
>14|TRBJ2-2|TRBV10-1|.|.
CASSGQKNTGELFF
TGCGCCAGCAGTGGACAGAAGAACACCGGGGAGCTGTTTTTT
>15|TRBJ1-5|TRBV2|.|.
CASSSSGGSNQPQHF
TGTGCCAGCAGCTCCTCCGGGGGTAGCAATCAGCCCCAGCATTTT